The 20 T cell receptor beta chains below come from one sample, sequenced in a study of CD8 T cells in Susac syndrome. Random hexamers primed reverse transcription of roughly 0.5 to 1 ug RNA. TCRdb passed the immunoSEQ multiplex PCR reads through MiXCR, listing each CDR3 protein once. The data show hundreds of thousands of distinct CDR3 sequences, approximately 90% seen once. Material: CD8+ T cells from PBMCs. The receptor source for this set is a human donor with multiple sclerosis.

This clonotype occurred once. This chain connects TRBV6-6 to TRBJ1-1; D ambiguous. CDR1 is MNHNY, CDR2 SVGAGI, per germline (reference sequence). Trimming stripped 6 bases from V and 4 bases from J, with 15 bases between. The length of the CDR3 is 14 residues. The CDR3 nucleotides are TGTGCCAGCAGCTCATCGGGTCTTTCCACTGAAGCTTTCTTT. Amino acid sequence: CASSSSGLSTEAFF.

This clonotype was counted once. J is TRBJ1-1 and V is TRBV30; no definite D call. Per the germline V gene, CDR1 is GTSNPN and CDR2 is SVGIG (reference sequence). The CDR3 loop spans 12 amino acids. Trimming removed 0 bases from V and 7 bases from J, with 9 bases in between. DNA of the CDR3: TGTGCCTGGAGTGTGGGAGTTATTGAAGCTTTCTTT. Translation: CAWSVGVIEAFF. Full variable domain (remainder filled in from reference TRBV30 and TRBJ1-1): SQTIHQWPATLVQPVGSPLSLECTVEGTSNPNLYWYRQAAGRGLQLLFYSVGIGQISSEVPQNLSASRPQDRQFILSSKKLLLSDSGFYLCAWSVGVIEAFFGQGTRLTVV.

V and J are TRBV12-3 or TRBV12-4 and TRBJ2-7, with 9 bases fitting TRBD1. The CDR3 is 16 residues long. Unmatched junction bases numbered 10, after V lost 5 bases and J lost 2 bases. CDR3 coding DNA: TGTGCCAGCAGTCCCGGGACAGGGCAACAACCCTACGAGCAGTACTTC. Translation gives CASSPGTGQQPYEQYF.

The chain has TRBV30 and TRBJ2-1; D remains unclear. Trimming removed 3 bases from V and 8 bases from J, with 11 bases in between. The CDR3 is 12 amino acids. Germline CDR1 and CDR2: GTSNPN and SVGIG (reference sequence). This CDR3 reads CAWRGLRDEQFF. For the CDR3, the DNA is TGTGCCTGGAGGGGCCTGCGAGATGAGCAGTTCTTC.

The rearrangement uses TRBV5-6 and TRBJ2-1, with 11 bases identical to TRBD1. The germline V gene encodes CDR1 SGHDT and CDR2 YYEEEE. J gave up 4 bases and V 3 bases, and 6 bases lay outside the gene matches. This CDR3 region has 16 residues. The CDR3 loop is CASSSGQGEFYNEQFF. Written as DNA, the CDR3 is TGTGCCAGCAGCTCGGGACAGGGGGAATTTTACAATGAGCAGTTCTTC.

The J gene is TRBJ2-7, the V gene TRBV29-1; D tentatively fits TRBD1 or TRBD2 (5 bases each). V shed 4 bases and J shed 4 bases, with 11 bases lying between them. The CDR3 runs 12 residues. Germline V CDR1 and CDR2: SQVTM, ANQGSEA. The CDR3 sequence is CSVGDGAYEQYF. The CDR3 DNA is TGCAGCGTTGGGGACGGGGCATACGAGCAGTACTTC.

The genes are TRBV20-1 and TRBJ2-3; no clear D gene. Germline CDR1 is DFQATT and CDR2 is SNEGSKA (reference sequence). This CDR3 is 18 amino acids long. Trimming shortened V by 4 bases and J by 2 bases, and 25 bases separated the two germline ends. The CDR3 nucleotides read TGCAGTGCTACCCACACGGGTCTGATGATTTGGGACACAGATACGCAGTATTTT. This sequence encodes CSATHTGLMIWDTDTQYF.

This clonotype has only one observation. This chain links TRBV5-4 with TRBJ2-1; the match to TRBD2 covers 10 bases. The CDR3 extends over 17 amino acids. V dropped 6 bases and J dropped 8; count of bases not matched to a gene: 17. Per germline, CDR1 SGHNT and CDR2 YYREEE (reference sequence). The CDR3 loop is CASTPGQREGWEDEQFF. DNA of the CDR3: TGTGCCAGCACCCCGGGGCAGCGGGAGGGTTGGGAAGATGAGCAGTTCTTC.

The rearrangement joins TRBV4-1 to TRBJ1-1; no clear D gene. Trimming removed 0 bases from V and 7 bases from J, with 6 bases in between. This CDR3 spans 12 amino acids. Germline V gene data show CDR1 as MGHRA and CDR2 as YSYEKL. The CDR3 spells CASSQDGFEAFF. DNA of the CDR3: TGCGCCAGCAGCCAAGACGGATTTGAAGCTTTCTTT.

CDR3 residues: CASSFGVFQHF. In DNA, the CDR3 is TGTGCCAGCAGCTTTGGGGTGTTCCAGCATTTT. The V and J genes are TRBV28 and TRBJ1-5; D is uncertain. Germline V CDR1 and CDR2: MDHEN, SYDVKM. The CDR3 is 11 amino acids. Trimming removed 6 bases from V and 12 bases from J, with 12 bases in between.

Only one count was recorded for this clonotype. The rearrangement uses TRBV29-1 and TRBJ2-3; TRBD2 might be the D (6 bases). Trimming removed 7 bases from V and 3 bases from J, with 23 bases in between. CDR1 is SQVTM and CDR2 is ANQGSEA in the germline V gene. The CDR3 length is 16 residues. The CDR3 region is CSAAVGTGGWTDTQYF. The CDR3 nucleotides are TGCAGCGCCGCTGTGGGGACTGGAGGTTGGACAGATACGCAGTATTTT.

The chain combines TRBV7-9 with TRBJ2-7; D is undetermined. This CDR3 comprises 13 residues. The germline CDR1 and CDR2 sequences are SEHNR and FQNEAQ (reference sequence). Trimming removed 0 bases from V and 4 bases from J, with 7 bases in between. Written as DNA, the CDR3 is TGTGCCAGCAGCTTAGCGCAACAGTACGAGCAGTACTTC. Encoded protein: CASSLAQQYEQYF.

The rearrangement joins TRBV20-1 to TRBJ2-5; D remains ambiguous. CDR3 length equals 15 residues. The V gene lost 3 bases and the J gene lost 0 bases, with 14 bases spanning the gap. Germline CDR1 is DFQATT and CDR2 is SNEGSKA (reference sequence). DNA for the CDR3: TGCAGTGCTAGCGTCTGGACCGAGAACCAAGAGACCCAGTACTTC. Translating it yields CSASVWTENQETQYF.

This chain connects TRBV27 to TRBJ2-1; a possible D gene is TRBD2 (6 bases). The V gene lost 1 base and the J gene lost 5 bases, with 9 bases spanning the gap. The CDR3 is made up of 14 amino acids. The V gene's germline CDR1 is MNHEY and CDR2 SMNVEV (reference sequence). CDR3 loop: CASSLWGTDNEQFF. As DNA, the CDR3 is TGTGCCAGCAGTTTATGGGGGACTGACAATGAGCAGTTCTTC.

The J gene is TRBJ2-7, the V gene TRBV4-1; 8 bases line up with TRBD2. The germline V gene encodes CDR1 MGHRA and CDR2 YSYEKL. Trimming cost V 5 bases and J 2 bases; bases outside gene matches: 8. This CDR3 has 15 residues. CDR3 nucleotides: TGCGCCAGCAGCTTCCGCCCGGGAGGGGCCTACGAGCAGTACTTC. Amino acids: CASSFRPGGAYEQYF.

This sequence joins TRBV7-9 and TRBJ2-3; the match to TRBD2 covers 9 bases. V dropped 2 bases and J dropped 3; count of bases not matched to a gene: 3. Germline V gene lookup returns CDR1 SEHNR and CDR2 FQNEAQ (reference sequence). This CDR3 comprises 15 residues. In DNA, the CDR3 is TGTGCCAGCAGCTTACGTAGCGGGGGAACAGATACGCAGTATTTT. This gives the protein CASSLRSGGTDTQYF.

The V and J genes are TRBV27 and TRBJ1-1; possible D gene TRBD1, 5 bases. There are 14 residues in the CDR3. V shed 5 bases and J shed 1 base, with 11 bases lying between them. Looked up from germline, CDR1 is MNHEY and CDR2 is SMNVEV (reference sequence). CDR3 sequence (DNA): TGTGCCAGCAGTCCTCTGGGACCGAACACTGAAGCTTTCTTT. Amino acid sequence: CASSPLGPNTEAFF.

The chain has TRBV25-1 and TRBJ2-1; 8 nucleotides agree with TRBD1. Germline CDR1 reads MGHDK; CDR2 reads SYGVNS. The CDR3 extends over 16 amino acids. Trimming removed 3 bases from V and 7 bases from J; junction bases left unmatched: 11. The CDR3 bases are TGTGCCAGCAGTGAGGAGGGGCAGGGGGCGAGGAATGAGCAGTTCTTC. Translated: CASSEEGQGARNEQFF.

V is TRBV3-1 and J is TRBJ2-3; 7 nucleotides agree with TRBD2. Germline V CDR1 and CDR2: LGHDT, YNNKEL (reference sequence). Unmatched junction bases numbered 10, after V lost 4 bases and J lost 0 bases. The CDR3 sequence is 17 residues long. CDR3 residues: CASSPPNPGGSTDTQYF. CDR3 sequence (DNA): TGTGCCAGCAGCCCACCCAATCCGGGGGGTAGCACAGATACGCAGTATTTT.

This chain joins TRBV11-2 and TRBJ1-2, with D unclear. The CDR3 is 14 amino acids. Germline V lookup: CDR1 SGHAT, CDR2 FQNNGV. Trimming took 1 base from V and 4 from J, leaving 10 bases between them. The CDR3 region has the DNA TGTGCCAGCAGCTTAGGTGACACTCCCTATGGCTACACCTTC. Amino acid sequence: CASSLGDTPYGYTF.